This T cell receptor beta chain was found in a study of identical twins. The study, taken as a whole, reports: Out-of-frame alpha sequences shared by twins were enriched for low generation probability. Findings came from cross-sectional statistics, without long-term follow-up of donors.

TCRdb processed the 5' RACE reads anew with MiXCR; each CDR3 protein has one entry. The table has around 680,000 distinct CDR3 sequences, around 8.6% seen once; the top ten hold about 0.98%. This clonotype was found a few times. What it recognizes is unknown. These data also formed part of another study, on yellow fever vaccine responses in identical twins.

Sequenced sample: PBMCs. The receptor comes from a young woman in good health.

The CDR3 loop reads CASSPREGPRFETQYF. The CDR3 DNA reads as TGCGCCAGCAGCCCCCGTGAGGGGCCGAGGTTTGAGACCCAGTACTTC. J is TRBJ2-5 and V is TRBV5-1, with D possibly being TRBD1 or TRBD2 (5 bases each). Per germline, CDR1 SGHRS and CDR2 YFSETQ. Trimming left V 4 bases short and J 5 bases short, with 21 bases between. This CDR3 comprises 16 residues.